This entry lists 9 T cell receptor beta chains sequenced from one sample in a study of blood T cell repertoires in COVID-19. Libraries were prepared by immunoSEQ multiplex PCR; TCRdb keeps only in-frame clonotypes and omits some of them. The sample includes over 200,000 clones, 88% of them seen just once. The sequenced material came from PBMCs or T cells enriched from blood (not recorded which). The receptor set was obtained from a woman in her twenties or thirties who had been exposed to COVID-19.

The rearrangement joins TRBV28 to TRBJ1-2; D uncertain. V lost 8 bases and J lost 5, with 12 bases in between. From germline, CDR1 is MDHEN and CDR2 SYDVKM. The length of the CDR3 is 12 residues. CDR3 protein: CASSGRYYGYTF. For the CDR3, the DNA is TGTGCCAGCTCAGGCCGATATTATGGCTACACCTTC.

V and J are TRBV3-1 (or the pseudogene TRBV3-2) and TRBJ1-1; the match to TRBD1 covers 12 bases. The J segment lost 7 bases and the V segment lost 5 bases, leaving 5 bases of the junction unmatched. The length of the CDR3 is 14 residues. Germline CDR1 LGHDT, CDR2 YNNKEL (reference sequence). The CDR3 protein is CASSLGQGAGEAFF. As DNA, the CDR3 is TGTGCCAGCAGCTTGGGACAGGGGGCAGGTGAAGCTTTCTTT.

The chain employs TRBV19 and TRBJ2-7; 8 bases are shared with TRBD2. Germline V gene data show CDR1 as LNHDA and CDR2 as SQIVND (reference sequence). Trimming removed 4 bases from V and 0 bases from J; junction bases left unmatched: 14. The CDR3 loop spans 18 amino acids. The CDR3 DNA is TGTGCCAGTAGTACTTCTCGTATGAGCGGGAGAAGCTCCTACGAGCAGTACTTC. Encoded protein: CASSTSRMSGRSSYEQYF.

V usage is TRBV6-5 and J usage is TRBJ2-1; 9 bases are a match to TRBD2. The V and J ends lost 6 bases and 7 bases, in that order; junction bases with no gene match: 4. This CDR3 has 13 residues. CDR1 and CDR2 (germline): MNHEY, SVGAGI. CDR3 nucleotide sequence: TGTGCCAGCAGCGCTAGCGGGAAGAATGAGCAGTTCTTC. Encoded protein: CASSASGKNEQFF.

The chain joins TRBV7-9 to TRBJ2-5; D is possibly TRBD2 (6 bases). The CDR3 runs to 16 residues. With 6 bases removed from V and 5 bases from J, the gap between germline ends came to 22 bases. Germline V gives CDR1 SEHNR, CDR2 FQNEAQ (reference sequence). DNA of the CDR3: TGTGCCAGCAGACGTGTCCCAACGACTAGTGACGAGACCCAGTACTTC. As protein: CASRRVPTTSDETQYF.

The V gene is TRBV5-1, the J gene TRBJ1-1, with TRBD1 as a possible D gene (6 bases). V lost 2 bases, J lost 4 bases, and 18 bases lay in between. CDR3 length: 16 amino acids. The V gene's germline CDR1 is SGHRS and CDR2 YFSETQ. CDR3 sequence (DNA): TGCGCCAGCAGCTTAACAACAGGGAAAGGAGGCACTGAAGCTTTCTTT. Its translation is CASSLTTGKGGTEAFF.

The CDR3 protein is CASSGRQGAANEKLFF. The CDR3 DNA sequence: TGTGCCAGCAGTGGACGGCAGGGGGCGGCTAATGAAAAACTGTTTTTT. The chain joins TRBV6-1 to TRBJ1-4; 8 nucleotides line up with TRBD1. Germline CDR1 reads MNHNS; CDR2 reads SASEGT. The CDR3 consists of 16 residues. Unmatched junction bases numbered 7, after V lost 4 bases and J lost 3 bases.

The chain joins TRBV18 to TRBJ1-1; the D is unclear. The CDR3 contains 13 residues. In germline, CDR1 is KGHSH, CDR2 LQKENI. The V end was cut by 3 bases, the J end by 3 bases, with 8 bases between. CDR3 protein: CASSPRVDTEAFF. CDR3 DNA sequence: TGTGCCAGCTCACCGAGGGTGGACACTGAAGCTTTCTTT.

This chain uses TRBV12-3 or TRBV12-4 with TRBJ1-6; D gene uncertain. The ends were cut back, 3 bases at V and 7 bases at J, with 7 bases in the middle. The CDR3 length is 13 residues. CDR3 bases: TGTGCCAGCAGTTTTAGTTTGAATTCACCCCTCCACTTT. Its translation is CASSFSLNSPLHF.